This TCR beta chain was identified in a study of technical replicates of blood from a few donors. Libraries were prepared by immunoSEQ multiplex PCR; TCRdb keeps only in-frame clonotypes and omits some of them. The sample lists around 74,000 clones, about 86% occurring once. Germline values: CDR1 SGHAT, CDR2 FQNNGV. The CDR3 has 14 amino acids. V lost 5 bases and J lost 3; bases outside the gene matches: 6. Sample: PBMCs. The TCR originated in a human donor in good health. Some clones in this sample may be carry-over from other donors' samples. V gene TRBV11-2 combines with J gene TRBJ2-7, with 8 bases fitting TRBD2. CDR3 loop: CASSAAGGFYEQYF. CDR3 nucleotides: TGTGCCAGCAGCGCCGCGGGGGGTTTCTACGAGCAGTACTTC.